This record covers a single T cell receptor (beta chain). These data are taken from a study of Ad26.COV2.S vaccination and SARS-CoV-2 variants. The germline gives CDR1 SGHTA, CDR2 FQGNSA. The germline V and J ends were trimmed by 1 base and 9 bases, with 13 bases remaining between them. This CDR3 has 15 residues. TCRdb's copy holds only in-frame clones and misses some; the assay was immunoSEQ multiplex PCR. The sample gives a few hundred thousand clones, about 87% of which show up once; around 3% is in the top ten. The treatment: around 19 received Ad26.COV2.S at low or high dose, single or two shots; about 5 received placebo; per-sample allocation not given. Repertoires come from day 63 after the first vaccine or placebo injection. The vaccine delivered Wuhan-strain SARS-CoV-2 spike through an Ad26 vector.

This sample comprised peripheral blood, obtained in a trial of Ad26.COV2.S vaccine versus placebo. The chain has TRBV7-2 and TRBJ1-6, with D unresolved. This sequence originates from a person aged 18-60 years who received the Ad26.COV2.S COVID-19 vaccine or a placebo. This chain's CDR3 is CASSLGPGGGSPLHF. CDR3 nucleotide sequence: TGTGCCAGCAGCTTAGGCCCAGGAGGAGGTTCACCCCTCCACTTT.